This TCR beta chain was captured by sequencing in a study of human T cells and chemical hapten exposure. Study-wide background: The cohort included alopecia areata under or over 50% scalp, totalis and universalis. Per-sample variation in TCR yield stemmed mainly from small pooled library volume differences.

TCRdb itself ran the RACE reads through MiXCR, one entry per CDR3 protein. The sample lists approximately 100,000 distinct CDR3 sequences, 8% to 13% seen once, with under 4.5% in the top ten. In its sample, this clonotype was seen many times. The time point denotes: patch test 1, 2 weeks after DPC sensitization. As to treatment: therapeutic diphenylcyclopropenone sensitization with weekly scalp DPC. Only after blood had been drawn was each patch test applied. Whole blood that had not been fractionated was the source of extracted total RNA. The sequences come from whole blood, collected in connection with sensitization to the hapten diphenylcyclopropenone (DPC). The sequence derives from a woman aged 40 to 50 with alopecia areata. Some clones in this sample may be carry-over from other donors' samples.

CDR3 in amino acids: CASSQRGGEQYF. DNA for the CDR3: TGCGCCAGCAGCCAGCGAGGGGGCGAGCAGTACTTC. The rearrangement joins TRBV4-3 to TRBJ2-7; perhaps TRBD1 as D (6 bases). The CDR3 has 12 amino acids. V was trimmed by 3 bases and J by 6 bases, leaving 9 bases between them. Germline-derived CDR1 and CDR2 are LGHNA and YSLEER.